A selection of T cell receptor beta chains follows, all from one sample in a study of OX40 agonist ivuxolimab in advanced cancers. Here immunoSEQ multiplex PCR was the method, and the copy in TCRdb shows in-frame clones only, minus some. The table includes 81,000 or so clones, 85% to 90% detected once. Here the sequenced sample was CD4+ or CD8+ T cells sorted from blood, taken in a trial of the OX40 agonist ivuxolimab. Receptors originate from an adult with an advanced solid tumor such as melanoma, head and neck, liver or kidney cancer. Both conserved end residues are part of each CDR3. Fields, in order: J gene, D gene, V gene, clone size, CDR3 protein, CDR3 DNA. The D gene is left open where the match is weak. The size of a clone is reported for some rows only, either as once, few or many, or as a class for expanded clones.

j_call: TRBJ2-7
d_call: .
v_call: TRBV5-1
clone_size: once
cdr3_aa: CASSLARDVYEQYF
cdr3_nt: TGCGCCAGCAGCTTGGCCCGCGACGTATACGAGCAGTACTTC

j_call: TRBJ1-2
d_call: TRBD1
v_call: TRBV12-5
clone_size: few
cdr3_aa: CASGSRTGGYTF
cdr3_nt: TGTGCTAGTGGATCAAGGACAGGAGGCTACACCTTC

j_call: TRBJ2-7
d_call: .
v_call: TRBV15
clone_size: once
cdr3_aa: CATSRDPSETAAYEQYF
cdr3_nt: TGTGCCACCAGCAGAGATCCTTCCGAGACCGCGGCCTACGAGCAGTACTTC

j_call: TRBJ1-4
d_call: .
v_call: TRBV7-2
clone_size: .
cdr3_aa: CASSRDGAANEKLFF
cdr3_nt: TGTGCCAGCAGCCGGGACGGGGCGGCTAATGAAAAACTGTTTTTT

j_call: TRBJ2-1
d_call: TRBD1
v_call: TRBV18
clone_size: once
cdr3_aa: CTSSQDRGLYNEQFF
cdr3_nt: TGTACCAGCTCGCAGGACAGGGGGCTGTACAATGAGCAGTTCTTC

j_call: TRBJ2-3
d_call: .
v_call: TRBV7-9
clone_size: .
cdr3_aa: CASSPGLSTDTQYF
cdr3_nt: TGTGCCAGCAGCCCGGGACTGAGCACAGATACGCAGTATTTT

j_call: TRBJ1-1
d_call: .
v_call: TRBV18
clone_size: .
cdr3_aa: CASSRDRNTEAFF
cdr3_nt: TGTGCCAGCTCACGTGACAGGAACACTGAAGCTTTCTTT

j_call: TRBJ2-3
d_call: .
v_call: TRBV7-9
clone_size: .
cdr3_aa: CASSLVQGSTDTQYF
cdr3_nt: TGTGCCAGCAGCTTAGTCCAGGGTTCCACAGATACGCAGTATTTT

j_call: TRBJ2-7
d_call: TRBD2
v_call: TRBV18
clone_size: many
cdr3_aa: CASSPGAGTTLEQYF
cdr3_nt: TGTGCCAGCTCACCCGGGGCCGGGACTACCCTCGAGCAGTACTTC

j_call: TRBJ1-2
d_call: .
v_call: TRBV19
clone_size: .
cdr3_aa: CASSVETNYNYGYTF
cdr3_nt: TGTGCCAGTAGTGTGGAGACAAATTATAACTATGGCTACACCTTC

j_call: TRBJ1-3
d_call: .
v_call: TRBV6-5
clone_size: once
cdr3_aa: CASRNTYSGNTIYF
cdr3_nt: TGTGCCAGCAGAAACACCTACTCTGGAAACACCATATATTTT

j_call: TRBJ1-1
d_call: TRBD1
v_call: TRBV2
clone_size: .
cdr3_aa: CASSLTGLTEAFF
cdr3_nt: TGTGCCAGCAGCCTGACAGGGCTGACTGAAGCTTTCTTT

j_call: TRBJ2-7
d_call: .
v_call: TRBV18
clone_size: few
cdr3_aa: CASSSTRQTYEQYF
cdr3_nt: TGTGCCAGCTCATCGACCCGACAGACCTACGAGCAGTACTTC

j_call: TRBJ1-4
d_call: .
v_call: TRBV5-5
clone_size: .
cdr3_aa: CASSNGGPSNEKLFF
cdr3_nt: TGTGCCAGCAGCAATGGAGGGCCTTCTAATGAAAAACTGTTTTTT

j_call: TRBJ1-1
d_call: TRBD1
v_call: TRBV12-5
clone_size: .
cdr3_aa: CASGFRDRGAGITEAFF
cdr3_nt: TGTGCTAGTGGTTTCCGGGACAGGGGAGCTGGGATCACTGAAGCTTTCTTT

j_call: TRBJ1-3
d_call: TRBD1
v_call: TRBV9
clone_size: few
cdr3_aa: CASSVALPNRGHSGNTIYF
cdr3_nt: TGTGCCAGCAGCGTAGCCCTCCCTAACAGGGGCCACTCTGGAAACACCATATATTTT

j_call: TRBJ1-5
d_call: .
v_call: TRBV5-1
clone_size: .
cdr3_aa: CASSEEGGIRPQHF
cdr3_nt: TGCGCCAGCAGCGAAGAAGGAGGGATACGGCCCCAGCATTTT

j_call: TRBJ1-1
d_call: .
v_call: TRBV6-1
clone_size: .
cdr3_aa: CASSVQGKATEAFF
cdr3_nt: TGTGCCAGCAGCGTACAGGGTAAGGCCACTGAAGCTTTCTTT

j_call: TRBJ2-3
d_call: TRBD2
v_call: TRBV5-1
clone_size: .
cdr3_aa: CASSWGGSQSTDTQYF
cdr3_nt: TGCGCCAGCAGCTGGGGGGGGTCCCAAAGCACAGATACGCAGTATTTT

j_call: TRBJ1-5
d_call: .
v_call: TRBV1
clone_size: .
cdr3_aa: CTSSQSGGMVDQPQHF
cdr3_nt: TGCACCAGCAGCCAATCAGGGGGCATGGTAGATCAGCCCCAGCATTTT

j_call: TRBJ1-1
d_call: TRBD1
v_call: TRBV4-3
clone_size: .
cdr3_aa: CASSPTQGRTEAFF
cdr3_nt: TGCGCCAGCAGCCCCACACAGGGGCGGACTGAAGCTTTCTTT

j_call: TRBJ1-4
d_call: .
v_call: TRBV7-2
clone_size: .
cdr3_aa: CASSLPGTINEKLFF
cdr3_nt: TGTGCCAGCAGCTTACCCGGGACAATTAATGAAAAACTGTTTTTT

j_call: TRBJ2-7
d_call: .
v_call: TRBV4-3
clone_size: .
cdr3_aa: CASSLDRRYEQYF
cdr3_nt: TGCGCCAGCAGCCTCGACAGGAGATACGAGCAGTACTTC

j_call: TRBJ2-5
d_call: TRBD2
v_call: TRBV7-2
clone_size: .
cdr3_aa: CASSYLPGGPYQETQYF
cdr3_nt: TGTGCCAGCAGCTATCTCCCGGGGGGGCCGTACCAAGAGACCCAGTACTTC

j_call: TRBJ1-1
d_call: .
v_call: TRBV5-4
clone_size: .
cdr3_aa: CASSLFRQNTEAFF
cdr3_nt: TGTGCCAGCAGCTTGTTTCGGCAAAACACTGAAGCTTTCTTT

j_call: TRBJ1-4
d_call: .
v_call: TRBV6-1
clone_size: .
cdr3_aa: CASINGEKLFF
cdr3_nt: TGTGCCAGCATAAACGGTGAAAAACTGTTTTTT

j_call: TRBJ2-2
d_call: TRBD2
v_call: TRBV5-4
clone_size: .
cdr3_aa: CASSLGSSGGTGELFF
cdr3_nt: TGTGCCAGCAGCTTGGGGTCTAGCGGGGGGACCGGGGAGCTGTTTTTT

j_call: TRBJ2-5
d_call: .
v_call: TRBV5-1
clone_size: .
cdr3_aa: CASSPGRDTRGETQYF
cdr3_nt: TGCGCCAGCAGCCCCGGGCGGGACACCCGGGGAGAGACCCAGTACTTC

j_call: TRBJ2-4
d_call: .
v_call: TRBV28
clone_size: .
cdr3_aa: CASRERLAKNIQYF
cdr3_nt: TGTGCCAGCCGGGAACGGTTAGCCAAAAACATTCAGTACTTC

j_call: TRBJ2-2
d_call: TRBD1
v_call: TRBV9
clone_size: once
cdr3_aa: CASSVKGQGNTGELFF
cdr3_nt: TGTGCCAGCAGCGTTAAGGGACAGGGGAACACCGGGGAGCTGTTTTTT

j_call: TRBJ2-7
d_call: TRBD1
v_call: TRBV10-3
clone_size: .
cdr3_aa: CAIRVSPGTGPYEQYF
cdr3_nt: TGTGCCATCAGAGTCTCACCCGGGACAGGGCCCTACGAGCAGTACTTC

j_call: TRBJ2-5
d_call: .
v_call: TRBV7-7
clone_size: .
cdr3_aa: CASSLGEGLGSQYF
cdr3_nt: TGTGCTAGCAGCTTAGGAGAGGGGCTCGGGTCCCAGTACTTC

j_call: TRBJ1-5
d_call: .
v_call: TRBV6-6
clone_size: .
cdr3_aa: CASSEQGGPQHF
cdr3_nt: TGTGCCAGCAGTGAGCAGGGAGGGCCCCAGCATTTT

j_call: TRBJ2-7
d_call: .
v_call: TRBV5-1
clone_size: .
cdr3_aa: CASSLDGTPDYEQYF
cdr3_nt: TGCGCCAGCAGCTTGGACGGGACACCTGACTACGAGCAGTACTTC

j_call: TRBJ2-3
d_call: .
v_call: TRBV5-1
clone_size: .
cdr3_aa: CASSLDGGGTDTQYF
cdr3_nt: TGCGCCAGCAGCTTGGATGGCGGGGGCACAGATACGCAGTATTTT

j_call: TRBJ1-1
d_call: .
v_call: TRBV11-3
clone_size: .
cdr3_aa: CASSHKNTEAFF
cdr3_nt: TGTGCCAGCAGCCACAAGAACACTGAAGCTTTCTTT

j_call: TRBJ2-5
d_call: .
v_call: TRBV14
clone_size: .
cdr3_aa: CASSQDAWYQETQYF
cdr3_nt: TGTGCCAGCAGCCAAGATGCGTGGTACCAAGAGACCCAGTACTTC

j_call: TRBJ2-7
d_call: .
v_call: TRBV5-1
clone_size: .
cdr3_aa: CASSLAGTRAYEQYF
cdr3_nt: TGCGCCAGCAGCTTGGCCGGGACACGGGCCTACGAGCAGTACTTC

j_call: TRBJ2-3
d_call: TRBD1
v_call: TRBV5-4
clone_size: once
cdr3_aa: CASSFTTGTGHPDTQYF
cdr3_nt: TGTGCCAGCAGCTTTACCACCGGGACAGGGCACCCAGATACGCAGTATTTT

j_call: TRBJ2-5
d_call: .
v_call: TRBV2
clone_size: .
cdr3_aa: CASSDSTSGGAGGQETQYF
cdr3_nt: TGTGCCAGCAGTGATTCGACTAGTGGGGGGGCCGGGGGTCAAGAGACCCAGTACTTC

j_call: TRBJ2-1
d_call: .
v_call: TRBV7-6
clone_size: .
cdr3_aa: CASSPAGEQFF
cdr3_nt: TGTGCCAGCAGCCCGGCGGGTGAGCAGTTCTTC

j_call: TRBJ1-5
d_call: .
v_call: TRBV6-6
clone_size: .
cdr3_aa: CASRTGNQPQHF
cdr3_nt: TGTGCCAGCAGGACGGGCAATCAGCCCCAGCATTTT

j_call: TRBJ2-4
d_call: TRBD2
v_call: TRBV7-2
clone_size: .
cdr3_aa: CASSFPPGGAKNIQYF
cdr3_nt: TGTGCCAGCAGCTTCCCACCGGGGGGGGCCAAAAACATTCAGTACTTC

j_call: TRBJ2-7
d_call: .
v_call: TRBV20-1
clone_size: .
cdr3_aa: CSASSIYEQYF
cdr3_nt: TGCAGTGCTAGTTCCATCTACGAGCAGTACTTC

j_call: TRBJ2-2
d_call: .
v_call: TRBV5-1
clone_size: .
cdr3_aa: CASSSRVTGSGELFF
cdr3_nt: TGCGCCAGCAGCTCAAGGGTTACCGGGTCCGGGGAGCTGTTTTTT

j_call: TRBJ2-1
d_call: .
v_call: TRBV7-6
clone_size: .
cdr3_aa: CASSLGQGNYNEQFF
cdr3_nt: TGTGCCAGCAGCTTGGGCCAGGGGAACTACAATGAGCAGTTCTTC

j_call: TRBJ1-2
d_call: TRBD1
v_call: TRBV2
clone_size: .
cdr3_aa: CASSGLDRVRYTF
cdr3_nt: TGTGCCAGCAGTGGCCTGGACAGGGTTCGCTACACCTTC

j_call: TRBJ1-2
d_call: TRBD1
v_call: TRBV6-1
clone_size: .
cdr3_aa: CASSEIDRGNYGYTF
cdr3_nt: TGTGCCAGCAGTGAGATCGACAGGGGTAACTATGGCTACACCTTC

j_call: TRBJ1-2
d_call: .
v_call: TRBV6-1
clone_size: .
cdr3_aa: CASRAMSPGGYGYTF
cdr3_nt: TGTGCCAGCAGGGCTATGTCCCCGGGAGGGTATGGCTACACCTTC

j_call: TRBJ2-4
d_call: .
v_call: TRBV4-1
clone_size: .
cdr3_aa: CASSQDRIAKNIQYF
cdr3_nt: TGCGCCAGCAGCCAAGATCGGATAGCCAAAAACATTCAGTACTTC

j_call: TRBJ2-7
d_call: TRBD1
v_call: TRBV4-1
clone_size: .
cdr3_aa: CASGRRLGTDTYEQYF
cdr3_nt: TGCGCCAGCGGACGTCGTCTGGGGACAGACACCTACGAGCAGTACTTC

j_call: TRBJ2-7
d_call: TRBD1
v_call: TRBV27
clone_size: .
cdr3_aa: CASSANPGQEGYEQYF
cdr3_nt: TGTGCCAGCAGTGCCAATCCGGGACAGGAGGGGTACGAGCAGTACTTC

j_call: TRBJ1-3
d_call: TRBD1
v_call: TRBV7-2
clone_size: .
cdr3_aa: CASCRDRNSGNTIYF
cdr3_nt: TGTGCCAGCTGCCGGGACAGAAACTCTGGAAACACCATATATTTT

j_call: TRBJ1-2
d_call: .
v_call: TRBV27
clone_size: .
cdr3_aa: CASSSTDNYGYTF
cdr3_nt: TGTGCCAGCAGTTCGACAGATAACTATGGCTACACCTTC

j_call: TRBJ2-1
d_call: TRBD1
v_call: TRBV9
clone_size: .
cdr3_aa: CASSVQGVDNEQFF
cdr3_nt: TGTGCCAGCAGCGTCCAGGGGGTGGACAATGAGCAGTTCTTC

j_call: TRBJ1-1
d_call: .
v_call: TRBV19
clone_size: .
cdr3_aa: CAAREGTEAFF
cdr3_nt: TGTGCCGCCAGGGAGGGCACTGAAGCTTTCTTT

j_call: TRBJ2-7
d_call: .
v_call: TRBV7-6
clone_size: .
cdr3_aa: CASSPTTKANEQYF
cdr3_nt: TGTGCCAGCAGCCCGACCACAAAAGCCAACGAGCAGTACTTC

j_call: TRBJ2-7
d_call: .
v_call: TRBV5-1
clone_size: .
cdr3_aa: CASSFEEVSYEQYF
cdr3_nt: TGCGCCAGCAGCTTTGAAGAGGTCAGCTACGAGCAGTACTTC

j_call: TRBJ2-2
d_call: .
v_call: TRBV18
clone_size: .
cdr3_aa: CASSPLLNTGELFF
cdr3_nt: TGTGCCAGCTCACCCCTATTGAACACCGGGGAGCTGTTTTTT